These 29 T cell receptor beta chains were all obtained from the same sample, sequenced in a study of cytomegalovirus exposure and HLA in healthy donors. This PCR relied on a set of 60 Vbeta primers and 13 Jbeta primers. TCRdb's table, derived via immunoSEQ multiplex PCR, lists solely in-frame clones and lacks some. The sample lists some 100,000 clones; 65% to 90% were seen once. Sequencing input: PBMCs. These receptors all stem from a woman aged 18-29 years in good health and CMV-seronegative.

The chain recombines TRBV9 with TRBJ2-3, with D perhaps matching TRBD2 (5 bases). Trimming pared 0 bases from V and 3 bases from J, leaving 8 bases between. Looked up from germline, CDR1 is SGDLS and CDR2 is YYNGEE. This CDR3 region has 14 residues. CDR3 in amino acids: CASSVELVTDTQYF. CDR3 DNA: TGTGCCAGCAGCGTAGAACTAGTAACAGATACGCAGTATTTT.

The chain carries TRBV5-4 and TRBJ2-2; no reliable D call. CDR1 is SGHNT and CDR2 is YYREEE in the germline V gene (reference sequence). Trimming removed 0 bases from V and 2 bases from J, with 14 bases in between. CDR3 size: 17 residues. The CDR3 region has the DNA TGTGCCAGCAGCTTGGACCCGGTGTCGAAAAACACCGGGGAGCTGTTTTTT. Its translation is CASSLDPVSKNTGELFF.

The rearrangement uses TRBV28 and TRBJ2-5; 8 bases match TRBD2. CDR3 size: 16 residues. Germline lookup yields CDR1 MDHEN and CDR2 SYDVKM. The trim removed 1 base at V and 1 base at J, leaving 5 bases unmatched. The CDR3 DNA follows: TGTGCCAGCAGTTTATTTGCGGGGGGCCCCCAAGAGACCCAGTACTTC. It encodes CASSLFAGGPQETQYF. The whole variable domain, remainder taken from reference TRBV28 and TRBJ2-5, is DVKVTQSSRYLVKRTGEKVFLECVQDMDHENMFWYRQDPGLGLRLIYFSYDVKMKEKGDIPEGYSVSREKKERFSLILESASTNQTSMYLCASSLFAGGPQETQYFGPGTRLLVL.

The gene calls are TRBV15 and TRBJ2-2, with 7 bases fitting TRBD2. Losses at the gene ends were 0 bases for V and 6 bases for J; bases not matched to a gene: 10. There are 17 residues in the CDR3. Germline V gene lookup returns CDR1 LNHNV and CDR2 YYDKDF (reference sequence). The chain's CDR3 is CATSRDRLAIGSGELFF. In DNA, the CDR3 is TGTGCCACCAGCAGAGATCGACTAGCTATTGGTTCCGGGGAGCTGTTTTTT. Variable domain in full (rest from reference TRBV15 and TRBJ2-2): DAMVIQNPRYQVTQFGKPVTLSCSQTLNHNVMYWYQQKSSQAPKLLFHYYDKDFNNEADTPDNFQSRRPNTSFCFLDIRSPGLGDTAMYLCATSRDRLAIGSGELFFGEGSRLTVL.

V is TRBV6-6 and J is TRBJ2-3; D not resolved. CDR3 size: 15 residues. Trimming took 6 bases from V and 7 from J, leaving 20 bases between them. CDR1 is MNHNY and CDR2 is SVGAGI in the germline V gene (reference sequence). DNA of the CDR3: TGTGCCAGCAGGCTGCCTTATGTGCGTAGCCATACGCAGTATTTT. It translates to CASRLPYVRSHTQYF.

The chain is built from TRBV30 and TRBJ2-3, with D possibly being TRBD2 (6 bases). Deletions cut 7 bases from V and 0 bases from J, with 11 bases between. The CDR3 extends over 13 amino acids. Germline V gene data show CDR1 as GTSNPN and CDR2 as SVGIG (reference sequence). The CDR3 reads CAYRRASTDTQYF. Written as DNA, the CDR3 is TGTGCCTACAGGAGGGCTAGCACAGATACGCAGTATTTT. Filled out from reference TRBV30 and TRBJ2-3, the complete variable domain reads SQTIHQWPATLVQPVGSPLSLECTVEGTSNPNLYWYRQAAGRGLQLLFYSVGIGQISSEVPQNLSASRPQDRQFILSSKKLLLSDSGFYLCAYRRASTDTQYFGPGTRLTVL.

CDR3 in amino acids: CASSLGTSGSNEQFF. CDR3 nucleotide sequence: TGTGCCAGCAGCTTGGGGACTAGCGGGAGCAATGAGCAGTTCTTC. The chain carries TRBV7-2 and TRBJ2-1; 14 bases match TRBD2. V was clipped by 3 bases and J by 6 bases; unmatched bases: 1. The CDR3 has 15 amino acids. Germline V gene data show CDR1 as SGHTA and CDR2 as FQGNSA.

The chain links TRBV9 to TRBJ2-7, with 12 nucleotides matching TRBD2. Germline V gene lookup returns CDR1 SGDLS and CDR2 YYNGEE. There are 16 residues in the CDR3. Unmatched junction bases numbered 7, after V lost 0 bases and J lost 6 bases. The CDR3 DNA reads TGTGCCAGCAGCGTAGGGGGGACTAGCGGGCCTCGCGAGCAGTACTTC. Translating gives CASSVGGTSGPREQYF.

Concerning this clone itself: One junction end disagrees with the germline gene, perhaps due to a read error. This rearrangement joins TRBV7-2 to TRBJ2-5; D is perhaps TRBD1 (6 bases). Looked up from germline, CDR1 is SGHTA and CDR2 is FQGNSA. The CDR3 consists of 14 residues. CDR3: CASSVAGTMETQYF. CDR3 DNA: TGTGCCAGCAGCGTAGCCGGGACAATGGAGACCCAGTACTTC.

The chain links TRBV5-5 to TRBJ2-1; 9 bases line up with TRBD1. Germline V gene data show CDR1 as SGHKS and CDR2 as YYEKEE (reference sequence). The CDR3 has 16 residues. Trimming removed 0 bases from V and 7 bases from J; junction bases left unmatched: 8. CDR3 loop: CASSLDRGRGRNEQFF. The CDR3, as DNA: TGTGCCAGCAGCTTGGACAGGGGGCGCGGCAGGAATGAGCAGTTCTTC.

The chain combines TRBV7-3 with TRBJ1-1; perhaps TRBD1 as D (5 bases). From germline, CDR1 is SGHTA and CDR2 FQGTGA. Trimming took off 3 bases at V and 5 bases at J, with 10 bases between the two ends. The CDR3 consists of 13 residues. The DNA of the CDR3 is TGTGCCAGCAGCTTTGGGGCGAGGACTGAAGCTTTCTTT. Translated: CASSFGARTEAFF.

The V gene is TRBV27, the J gene TRBJ2-1; 10 nucleotides match TRBD2. Germline loops: CDR1 MNHEY, CDR2 SMNVEV (reference sequence). The CDR3 is 21 amino acids. After removal of 5 bases from V and 9 bases from J, the junction contained 28 bases not matched to a gene. CDR3 amino acids: CASSPLGISGRTGVSLGEQFF. The DNA for the CDR3 is TGTGCCAGCAGTCCTTTGGGGATTAGCGGGAGGACCGGGGTTAGTTTGGGTGAGCAGTTCTTC.

The chain links TRBV7-9 to TRBJ2-2, with D unclear. CDR3 length: 13 residues. Per germline, CDR1 SEHNR and CDR2 FQNEAQ (reference sequence). Deletions cut 3 bases from V and 10 bases from J, with 12 bases between. CDR3 nucleotide sequence: TGTGCCAGCAGCTTTCCCCTCGGTGCGGAGCTGTTTTTT. It encodes CASSFPLGAELFF.

In its sample, this clone was seen once. V and J are TRBV6-1 and TRBJ2-1; weak D call: TRBD2 (5 bases). Trimming pared 3 bases from V and 9 bases from J, leaving 18 bases between. CDR1 is MNHNS and CDR2 is SASEGT in the germline V gene. The CDR3 has 15 residues. Written as DNA, the CDR3 is TGTGCCAGCAGTGATCGGGGTCTAGGCCGGACTGAGCAGTTCTTC. This encodes CASSDRGLGRTEQFF.

The rearrangement joins TRBV5-4 to TRBJ1-6; 9 nucleotides agree with TRBD1. CDR3 size: 14 residues. The germline gives CDR1 SGHNT, CDR2 YYREEE (reference sequence). Trimming took 4 bases from V and 7 from J; bases not matched to a gene: 3. CDR3 protein: CASSQGQGNSPLHF. In nucleotides, the CDR3 is TGTGCCAGCAGCCAAGGACAGGGGAATTCACCCCTCCACTTT.

This chain joins TRBV7-9 and TRBJ2-7, with 10 bases that match TRBD1. The J segment lost 3 bases and the V segment lost 8 bases, leaving 7 bases of the junction unmatched. Germline V gene lookup returns CDR1 SEHNR and CDR2 FQNEAQ (reference sequence). This CDR3 has 14 residues. The CDR3 nucleotides are TGTGCCAGCGCCACGACAGGGGGCAACTACGAGCAGTACTTC. Translated: CASATTGGNYEQYF.

The rearrangement joins TRBV11-1 to TRBJ2-7; D is perhaps TRBD1 (6 bases). V was cut by 5 bases and J by 2 bases, with 16 bases left in between. The germline gives CDR1 SGHAT, CDR2 FQDESV (reference sequence). This CDR3 region has 15 residues. CDR3 protein: CASSPYSTGTYEQYF. The CDR3 bases are TGTGCCAGCAGCCCCTACTCGACAGGCACCTACGAGCAGTACTTC.

Written as DNA, the CDR3 is TGTGCCAGCAGTTTAATCGGTGTCCAGAACACTGAAGCTTTCTTT. Its protein is CASSLIGVQNTEAFF. V and J are TRBV27 and TRBJ1-1; no definite D call. CDR3 size: 15 residues. Germline V lookup: CDR1 MNHEY, CDR2 SMNVEV (reference sequence). Trimming stripped 2 bases from V and 1 base from J, with 11 bases between.

This CDR3 reads CASSLEGTGTFTGELFF. The CDR3 bases are TGCGCCAGCAGCTTGGAGGGGACAGGGACCTTCACCGGGGAGCTGTTTTTT. The chain carries TRBV5-1 and TRBJ2-2; TRBD1 agrees at 9 bases. CDR1 and CDR2 from the germline V gene are SGHRS and YFSETQ. J gave up 4 bases and V 0 bases, and 7 bases lay outside the gene matches. The CDR3 sequence is 17 residues long.

The chain couples TRBV5-1 to TRBJ2-3; D gene ambiguous. V was trimmed by 0 bases and J by 1 base, leaving 9 bases between them. The CDR3 sequence is 15 residues long. The germline V gene encodes CDR1 SGHRS and CDR2 YFSETQ. CDR3 sequence: CASSLVSQRTDTQYF. In nucleotides, the CDR3 is TGCGCCAGCAGCTTGGTTTCACAGCGCACAGATACGCAGTATTTT.

This clone appeared once. The chain uses TRBV11-2 and TRBJ2-7; TRBD2 matches at 8 bases. Trimming at V came to 3 bases and at J to 4 bases, leaving 8 bases not matched to a gene. CDR1 is SGHAT and CDR2 is FQNNGV in the germline V gene. The CDR3 length is 15 residues. The CDR3 bases are TGTGCCAGCAGCTTTAACAGCGGGAGCCATTACGAGCAGTACTTC. It codes for CASSFNSGSHYEQYF.

The chain employs TRBV7-3 and TRBJ2-7; 8 bases are a match to TRBD1. The CDR3 covers 14 residues. V lost 3 bases, J lost 1 base, and 2 bases stayed unmatched. Germline lookup yields CDR1 SGHTA and CDR2 FQGTGA. Here the CDR3 DNA reads TGTGCCAGCAGCTTTACAGGGGGTTCCTACGAGCAGTACTTC. This encodes CASSFTGGSYEQYF.

J is TRBJ2-7 and V is TRBV7-9; D uncertain. The CDR3 covers 11 residues. Germline V lookup: CDR1 SEHNR, CDR2 FQNEAQ (reference sequence). V shed 3 bases and J shed 3 bases, with 3 bases lying between them. The DNA of the CDR3 is TGTGCCAGCAGCTTGAGCTACGAGCAGTACTTC. It translates to CASSLSYEQYF.

The rearrangement uses TRBV18 and TRBJ1-2; 7 bases agree with TRBD1. CDR1 and CDR2 from the germline V gene are KGHSH and LQKENI. The V and J ends lost 3 bases and 5 bases, in that order; junction bases with no gene match: 6. The CDR3 has 14 amino acids. In nucleotides, the CDR3 is TGTGCCAGCTCACCCCCGGGACAGAGTTATGGCTACACCTTC. Translation gives CASSPPGQSYGYTF. The whole variable domain, filled in from reference TRBV18 and TRBJ1-2, reads NAGVMQNPRHLVRRRGQEARLRCSPMKGHSHVYWYRQLPEEGLKFMVYLQKENIIDESGMPKERFSAEFPKEGPSILRIQQVVRGDSAAYFCASSPPGQSYGYTFGSGTRLTVV.

The chain links TRBV11-3 to TRBJ1-1, with D possibly TRBD1 on 6 matching bases. Trimming removed 3 bases at V and 1 base at J, with 18 bases between. CDR3 length: 17 residues. From germline, CDR1 is SGHNT and CDR2 YENEEA. The CDR3 region has the DNA TGTGCCAGCAGCTTTCCATGTGTTGGACAGACGAACACTGAAGCTTTCTTT. It translates to CASSFPCVGQTNTEAFF.

The chain has TRBV4-1 and TRBJ2-3; 11 bases agree with TRBD1. CDR1 and CDR2 (germline): MGHRA, YSYEKL. Trimming removed 2 bases from V and 1 base from J; junction bases left unmatched: 8. There are 18 residues in the CDR3. The CDR3, as DNA: TGCGCCAGCAGCCAACGCGTACCGGGACAGGGGGGCACAGATACGCAGTATTTT. Amino acids: CASSQRVPGQGGTDTQYF.

V and J are TRBV28 and TRBJ1-6; D remains unclear. The CDR3 consists of 16 residues. Trimming left V 6 bases short and J 0 bases short, with 12 bases between. Germline V gene data show CDR1 as MDHEN and CDR2 as SYDVKM. In nucleotides, the CDR3 is TGTGCCAGCAGCCGGAGCCTTAGCTCCTATAATTCACCCCTCCACTTT. Its translation: CASSRSLSSYNSPLHF.

This clone was detected only once. This rearrangement joins TRBV30 to TRBJ2-3, with 7 bases identical to TRBD2. Losses at the gene ends were 8 bases for V and 6 bases for J; bases not matched to a gene: 14. Per germline, CDR1 GTSNPN and CDR2 SVGIG (reference sequence). The CDR3 spans 14 residues. As DNA, the CDR3 is TGTGCCGGATCTGGGGGAGGGGCTGGGGATACGCAGTATTTT. It codes for CAGSGGGAGDTQYF.

This chain uses TRBV2 with TRBJ2-5; D not certain. V dropped 4 bases and J dropped 0 bases, with 24 bases sitting between them. Germline V gene data show CDR1 as SNHLY and CDR2 as FYNNEI. This CDR3 contains 19 residues. CDR3: CASSVTLMRSLTNQETQYF. For the CDR3, the DNA is TGTGCCAGCAGTGTAACTTTGATGCGTTCACTAACAAACCAAGAGACCCAGTACTTC.